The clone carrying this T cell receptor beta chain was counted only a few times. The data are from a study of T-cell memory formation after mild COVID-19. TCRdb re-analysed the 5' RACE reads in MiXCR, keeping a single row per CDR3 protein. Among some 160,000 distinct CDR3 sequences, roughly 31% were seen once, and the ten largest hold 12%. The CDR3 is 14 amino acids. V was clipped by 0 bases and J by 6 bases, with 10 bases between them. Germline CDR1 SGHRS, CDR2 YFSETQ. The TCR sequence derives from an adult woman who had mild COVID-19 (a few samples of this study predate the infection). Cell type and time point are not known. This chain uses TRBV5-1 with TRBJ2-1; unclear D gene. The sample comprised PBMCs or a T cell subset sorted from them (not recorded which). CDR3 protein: CASSLASSTNEQFF. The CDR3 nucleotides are TGCGCCAGCAGCTTGGCCAGTTCTACCAATGAGCAGTTCTTC.